This entry describes one T cell receptor beta chain. The method was immunoSEQ multiplex PCR; TCRdb's version includes in-frame clones alone and lacks a portion of them. The sample lists some 45,000 clones; about 90% were seen once. The sample belongs to a study of blood T cell repertoires in COVID-19. The overall study: COVID-19 samples, acute and convalescent, were from the United States, Italy and Spain. In each case, the material was cDNA or gDNA derived from T cells, B-cell-depleted T cells, or PBMCs.

The CDR3 has 15 residues. Germline V gene data show CDR1 as SGDLS and CDR2 as YYNGEE. V was cut by 0 bases and J by 4 bases, with 12 bases left in between. The rearrangement uses TRBV9 and TRBJ2-3; D might be TRBD1 (7 bases). Sequencing used peripheral blood. This receptor was obtained from a human donor in a cohort sampled during active COVID-19. The CDR3 sequence: CASSVDRGGADTQYF. The DNA of the CDR3 is TGTGCCAGCAGCGTAGACAGGGGAGGCGCAGATACGCAGTATTTT.